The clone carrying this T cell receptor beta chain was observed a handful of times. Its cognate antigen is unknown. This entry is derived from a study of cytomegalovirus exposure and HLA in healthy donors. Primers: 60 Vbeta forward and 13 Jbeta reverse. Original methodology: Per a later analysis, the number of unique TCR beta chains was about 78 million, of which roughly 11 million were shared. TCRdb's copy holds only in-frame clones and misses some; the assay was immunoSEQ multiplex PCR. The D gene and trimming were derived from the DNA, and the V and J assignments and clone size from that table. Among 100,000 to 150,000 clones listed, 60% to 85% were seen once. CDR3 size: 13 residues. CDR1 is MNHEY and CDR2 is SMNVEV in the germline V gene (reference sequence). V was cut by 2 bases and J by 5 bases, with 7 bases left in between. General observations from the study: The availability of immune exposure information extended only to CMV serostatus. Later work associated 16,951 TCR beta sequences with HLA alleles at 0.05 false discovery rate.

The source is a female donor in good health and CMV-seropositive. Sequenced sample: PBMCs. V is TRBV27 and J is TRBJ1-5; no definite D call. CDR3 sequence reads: CASSLNFDQPQHF. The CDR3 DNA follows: TGTGCCAGCAGTTTAAACTTCGATCAGCCCCAGCATTTT.